This is a list of T cell receptor beta chains from one sample in a study of T cell responses to AZD1222 COVID-19 vaccine. Libraries were prepared by immunoSEQ multiplex PCR; TCRdb keeps only in-frame clonotypes and omits some of them. The repertoire has some 200,000 clones, 70% to 90% of them found once; the top ten carry under 6.5%. The sample was peripheral blood, taken on day 0 of AZD1222 vaccination. All receptors come from an adult in good health. The CDR3 runs from the conserved cysteine through the conserved F or W. A D gene is named only where the DNA matches it firmly.

>TRBV6-5|TRBJ2-3|TRBD1|15
CASRDRALRVDTQYF
>TRBV5-6|TRBJ1-1|.|12
CASSPWNTEAFF
>TRBV7-9|TRBJ1-1|.|16
CASSPMPGDRSTEAFF
>TRBV7-2|TRBJ2-7|TRBD2|19
CASSLKIPGTSGSRYEQYF
>TRBV10-1|TRBJ2-1|.|13
CASSEIQFNEQFF
>TRBV6-5|TRBJ2-7|TRBD1|16
CASSYSRTGASREQYF
>TRBV7-2|TRBJ2-6|.|18
CASSLRGDARVGANVLTF
>TRBV18|TRBJ2-1|.|18
CASSPVAPSRLSLNEQFF
>TRBV3-1/TRBV3-2|TRBJ2-7|.|13
CASSSRDRYEQYF
>TRBV6-1|TRBJ2-3|TRBD2|16
CASSEALAGATDTQYF
>TRBV6-2/TRBV6-3|TRBJ1-6|.|14
CASSQAVGGSPLHF
>TRBV5-1|TRBJ2-2|TRBD1|16
CASSLITGQVSGELFF
>TRBV2|TRBJ2-7|.|15
CASSLEGGAFDEQYF
>TRBV30|TRBJ2-7|.|14
CAWSGGGGSYEQYF
>TRBV30|TRBJ2-2|.|11
CAWRATGELFF
>TRBV28|TRBJ2-7|TRBD2|14
CASRLAGESYEQYF
>TRBV28|TRBJ2-3|TRBD2|16
CASSRMPGGPADTQYF
>TRBV18|TRBJ1-6|TRBD1|15
CASSLGTGGNSPLHF
>TRBV28|TRBJ2-7|.|16
CASRSTGTSSEYEQYF
>TRBV5-1|TRBJ2-3|.|14
CASSSGQGADTQYF
>TRBV24-1|TRBJ1-1|.|14
CATSDSQGYTEAFF
>TRBV2|TRBJ1-6|.|13
CASSDRDNSPLHF
>TRBV27|TRBJ2-6|.|17
CASAMAAQSSGANVLTF
>TRBV7-2|TRBJ2-1|.|13
CASSSGFTNEQFF
>TRBV5-1|TRBJ2-1|TRBD2|15
CASSLRTSGNNEQFF
>TRBV6-5|TRBJ1-3|.|15
CASKTAWTSGNTIYF
>TRBV6-5|TRBJ1-5|.|15
CASSHRDYSNQPQHF
>TRBV19|TRBJ1-2|TRBD1|14
CASSQDRADYGYTF
>TRBV9|TRBJ1-6|.|15
CASSPQGRGNSPLHF
>TRBV19|TRBJ2-2|TRBD1|15
CASSRGQGSTGELFF
>TRBV6-5|TRBJ2-7|TRBD2|15
CASSPTSGSLREQYF
>TRBV6-2/TRBV6-3|TRBJ1-5|TRBD1|14
CASSWTGVVQPQHF
>TRBV28|TRBJ2-6|.|16
CASSSTGLPGANVLTF
>TRBV9|TRBJ1-1|TRBD1|17
CASSVGGTGRFDTEAFF
>TRBV11-3|TRBJ2-1|TRBD2|17
CASSLVPGTRSYNEQFF